Listed here are 7 T cell receptor beta chains from one sample, sequenced in a study of blood T cells in healthy people across ages. It was with a sample-barcoded 5' primer and a J-beta primer mix that a second PCR of about 6 to 11 cycles was run. MiXCR, run by TCRdb on the 5' RACE reads, gives a single entry per CDR3 protein. The sample carries about a million distinct CDR3 sequences, roughly two fifths recorded once. Input material: blood. These receptor sequences come from a man aged 18 to 30 in good health.

The V call is TRBV2, the J call TRBJ1-2; possibly TRBD1 for D (5 bases). Trimming removed 8 bases from V and 1 base from J, with 17 bases in between. The germline V gene has CDR1 SNHLY and CDR2 FYNNEI. CDR3 size: 15 residues. As DNA, the CDR3 is TGTGCCAGCGGGCCCCCAGACAGAAGTAACTATGGCTACACCTTC. It codes for CASGPPDRSNYGYTF.

The CDR3 is CASSLRTGGCNEQFF. The CDR3 region has the DNA TGTGCCAGCAGCTTACGGACAGGGGGCTGTAATGAGCAGTTCTTC. The rearrangement joins TRBV7-2 to TRBJ2-1; 11 bases are shared with TRBD1. The V segment lost 2 bases and the J segment 7 bases; nucleotides outside the gene matches: 4. The germline V gene encodes CDR1 SGHTA and CDR2 FQGNSA. The CDR3 totals 15 residues. The full variable domain, completed using reference TRBV7-2 and TRBJ2-1, is GAGVSQSPSNKVTEKGKDVELRCDPISGHTALYWYRQSLGQGLEFLIYFQGNSAPDKSGLPSDRFSAERTGGSVSTLTIQRTQQEDSAVYLCASSLRTGGCNEQFFGPGTRLTVL.

The chain carries TRBV3-1 and TRBJ2-1, with TRBD2 as a possible D gene (6 bases). V was pared by 1 base and J by 1 base, with 11 bases between. This CDR3 comprises 16 residues. Germline assignment: CDR1 LGHDT and CDR2 YNNKEL (reference sequence). This chain's CDR3 is CASSQVYGGSYNEQFF. DNA of the CDR3: TGTGCCAGCAGCCAAGTTTACGGGGGTTCCTACAATGAGCAGTTCTTC.

The rearrangement joins TRBV10-3 to TRBJ1-5; perhaps TRBD1 as D (6 bases). The CDR3 is 13 residues long. Germline V CDR1 and CDR2: ENHRY, SYGVKD. V was cut by 8 bases and J by 3 bases, with 11 bases left in between. The CDR3 coding sequence is TGTGCCATCTCTGACAGGAACAATCAGCCCCAGCATTTT. Translated: CAISDRNNQPQHF.

This chain connects TRBV28 to TRBJ1-4; unclear D gene. Germline V gene data show CDR1 as MDHEN and CDR2 as SYDVKM. Trimming cost V 5 bases and J 2 bases, with 9 bases left between them. This CDR3 comprises 14 residues. The CDR3 DNA sequence: TGTGCCAGCAGTCCAGTTCCGACTAATGAAAAACTGTTTTTT. Amino acids: CASSPVPTNEKLFF.

This clonotype was counted once. The rearrangement joins TRBV20-1 to TRBJ1-1; tentative D call: TRBD1 (6 bases). This CDR3 has 11 residues. V gave up 6 bases and J gave up 7 bases, with 12 bases separating them. Germline CDR1 is DFQATT and CDR2 is SNEGSKA (reference sequence). This chain's CDR3 is CSANIQGEAFF. Written as DNA, the CDR3 is TGCAGTGCCAATATACAGGGTGAAGCTTTCTTT.

Concerning this clonotype itself: A much larger clonotype is one base distant, so this may be a read error. The chain carries TRBV7-3 and TRBJ2-1, with 11 bases that match TRBD2. Germline V lookup: CDR1 SGHTA, CDR2 FQGTGA. The CDR3 length is 16 residues. The CDR3 spells CANSPRVSGGADEQFF. The CDR3 coding sequence is TGTGCCAACAGCCCGCGAGTTAGCGGGGGGGCGGATGAGCAGTTCTTC.